The 28 T cell receptor beta chains in this list originate from one sample, sequenced in a study of cytomegalovirus exposure and HLA in healthy donors. Use of 60 Vbeta and 13 Jbeta primers characterized the PCR. Produced via immunoSEQ multiplex PCR; TCRdb's table is partial and in-frame only. This table has about 190,000 clones, around 88% appearing once. The sample taken for sequencing was PBMCs. These receptors all come from a man aged 35-49 years in good health and CMV-seropositive.

The chain combines TRBV5-4 with TRBJ1-2, with 7 bases lining up with TRBD1. Germline trimming cut 4 bases from V and 4 bases from J; bases unmatched to any gene: 10. The CDR3 runs to 15 residues. Germline values: CDR1 SGHNT, CDR2 YYREEE (reference sequence). CDR3 region: CASSPVGGQLYGYTF. The CDR3 nucleotides are TGTGCCAGCAGCCCAGTAGGGGGACAGCTCTATGGCTACACCTTC.

The genes are TRBV2 and TRBJ1-2; 9 nucleotides match TRBD1. Germline CDR1 SNHLY, CDR2 FYNNEI. The CDR3 runs 13 residues. Unmatched junction bases numbered 7, after V lost 6 bases and J lost 8 bases. The DNA of the CDR3 is TGTGCCAGCAGGGTCCGACAGGGGGTCGGCTACACCTTC. It specifies CASRVRQGVGYTF.

The chain links TRBV7-8 to TRBJ1-1, with D possibly TRBD1 on 5 matching bases. The CDR3 has 13 residues. The germline gives CDR1 SGHVS, CDR2 FQNEAQ. V was trimmed by 4 bases and J by 6 bases, leaving 12 bases between them. CDR3 sequence (DNA): TGTGCCAGCAGCTCCTACGAAGGGGCTGAAGCTTTCTTT. Translation gives CASSSYEGAEAFF.

The chain recombines TRBV4-1 with TRBJ2-2; 9 positions match TRBD1. The V gene's germline CDR1 is MGHRA and CDR2 YSYEKL. Trimming cost V 6 bases and J 5 bases; bases outside gene matches: 19. There are 19 residues in the CDR3. The CDR3 protein is CASRLKLEQGARKTGELFF. The CDR3 DNA sequence: TGCGCCAGCAGGCTAAAACTGGAACAGGGGGCGCGGAAGACCGGGGAGCTGTTTTTT.

V is TRBV19 and J is TRBJ2-2; 9 bases map to TRBD1. Germline-derived CDR1 and CDR2 are LNHDA and SQIVND (reference sequence). This CDR3 region has 17 residues. V lost 4 bases to trimming and J lost 4 bases; unmatched junction nucleotides: 10. The CDR3 nucleotides are TGTGCCAGTAGTAGGCGGGTGGGACAGGGTGGCACCGGGGAGCTGTTTTTT. Translating it yields CASSRRVGQGGTGELFF.

The chain couples TRBV2 to TRBJ1-1; TRBD1 aligns across 10 bases. The germline V gene has CDR1 SNHLY and CDR2 FYNNEI. The CDR3 is 13 amino acids. The V gene end was trimmed by 8 bases and the J gene end by 6 bases; junction bases not matched to a gene: 6. The CDR3 loop reads CASGRGQGSEAFF. In nucleotides, the CDR3 is TGTGCCAGCGGCAGGGGACAGGGGTCTGAAGCTTTCTTT.

J is TRBJ2-1 and V is TRBV11-2; weak D call: TRBD1 (7 bases). V was clipped by 5 bases and J by 6 bases, with 17 bases between them. Per the germline V gene, CDR1 is SGHAT and CDR2 is FQNNGV. The CDR3 has 15 residues. CDR3 sequence: CASSRQGGWVNEQFF. CDR3 DNA: TGTGCCAGCAGCCGACAGGGAGGTTGGGTCAATGAGCAGTTCTTC.

The chain recombines TRBV18 with TRBJ2-2; maybe TRBD2 (5 bases). The CDR3 spans 19 residues. V was pared by 0 bases and J by 4 bases, with 21 bases between. Germline CDR1 reads KGHSH; CDR2 reads LQKENI. The CDR3 nucleotides are TGTGCCAGCTCACCACCGGTCGGTAGAGGTAGAGGGAGCACCGGGGAGCTGTTTTTT. Protein product: CASSPPVGRGRGSTGELFF.

The rearrangement links TRBV4-3 to TRBJ2-1, with 7 nucleotides matching TRBD2. There are 15 residues in the CDR3. Germline lookup yields CDR1 LGHNA and CDR2 YSLEER. With V trimmed by 2 bases and J by 3 bases, 4 bases remained unmatched. For the CDR3, the DNA is TGCGCCAGCAGCCAAACAGCGGGAAGCTACAATGAGCAGTTCTTC. As protein: CASSQTAGSYNEQFF.

The genes are TRBV6-1 and TRBJ1-1; D gene ambiguous. V was clipped by 2 bases and J by 7 bases, with 14 bases between them. The CDR3 sequence is 14 residues long. Germline CDR1 reads MNHNS; CDR2 reads SASEGT. As DNA, the CDR3 is TGTGCCAGCAGTGAACACCTTGCGGCGTATGAAGCTTTCTTT. As protein: CASSEHLAAYEAFF.

V is TRBV5-1 and J is TRBJ2-3, with a weak D call TRBD2 (5 bases). Trimming cost V 7 bases and J 6 bases, with 15 bases left between them. The CDR3 has 13 residues. In germline, CDR1 is SGHRS, CDR2 YFSETQ. The CDR3 here is CASPVLLEDTQYF. For the CDR3, the DNA is TGCGCCAGCCCTGTCTTACTAGAGGATACGCAGTATTTT.

The rearrangement uses TRBV7-6 and TRBJ1-1; possible D gene TRBD1, 5 bases. CDR1 is SGHVS and CDR2 is FNYEAQ in the germline V gene. CDR3 length: 11 residues. The V end lost 1 base, the J end lost 12 bases, and 9 bases lay between the germline ends. For the CDR3, the DNA is TGTGCCAGCAGCTTAGGGGGCAAGACTTTCTTT. The encoded protein is CASSLGGKTFF.

This chain joins TRBV7-8 and TRBJ2-2, with 12 bases fitting TRBD2. The CDR3 is made up of 15 amino acids. Unmatched junction bases numbered 3, after V lost 5 bases and J lost 5 bases. The germline V gene encodes CDR1 SGHVS and CDR2 FQNEAQ. The CDR3 region is CASSQLAGGTGELFF. CDR3 coding DNA: TGTGCCAGCAGCCAACTAGCGGGAGGTACCGGGGAGCTGTTTTTT.

The chain combines TRBV7-9 with TRBJ2-3, with TRBD2 matching over 10 bases. The germline CDR1 and CDR2 sequences are SEHNR and FQNEAQ (reference sequence). This CDR3 contains 15 residues. V gave up 5 bases and J gave up 1 base; unmatched junction bases: 3. CDR3 nucleotide sequence: TGTGCCAGCAGCGGACTAGCGGAGGGCACAGATACGCAGTATTTT. Its protein is CASSGLAEGTDTQYF.

The chain uses TRBV18 and TRBJ1-4; D remains ambiguous. This CDR3 comprises 13 residues. The germline gives CDR1 KGHSH, CDR2 LQKENI. V was pared by 0 bases and J by 7 bases, with 6 bases between. CDR3 sequence: CASSPPTSEKLFF. The CDR3 nucleotides are TGTGCCAGCTCACCACCAACCAGTGAAAAACTGTTTTTT. Combining the CDR3 with reference TRBV18 and TRBJ1-4 gives the whole variable domain NAGVMQNPRHLVRRRGQEARLRCSPMKGHSHVYWYRQLPEEGLKFMVYLQKENIIDESGMPKERFSAEFPKEGPSILRIQQVVRGDSAAYFCASSPPTSEKLFFGSGTQLSVL.

V and J are TRBV14 and TRBJ2-7; TRBD1 matches at 7 bases. Losses at the gene ends were 3 bases for V and 3 bases for J; bases not matched to a gene: 8. This CDR3 is 15 amino acids long. Germline V gene lookup returns CDR1 SGHDN and CDR2 FVKESK. CDR3 protein: CASSQGRDRLYEQYF. The CDR3 DNA reads TGTGCCAGCAGCCAGGGCAGGGACAGACTCTACGAGCAGTACTTC.

Comment on this clone: At the DNA level, this CDR3 is encoded by other sequences in the same sample as well. The genes are TRBV6-4 and TRBJ2-3; D possibly corresponds to TRBD1 (6 bases). From germline, CDR1 is MRHNA and CDR2 SNTAGT. The CDR3 totals 15 residues. With 0 bases removed from V and 2 bases from J, the gap between germline ends came to 9 bases. CDR3 coding DNA: TGTGCCAGCAGTGACTCGGGGGCCGACACAGATACGCAGTATTTT. Translating gives CASSDSGADTDTQYF.

V is TRBV29-1 and J is TRBJ1-1; D perhaps matches TRBD1 (6 bases). The CDR3 has 14 residues. CDR1 and CDR2 from the germline V gene are SQVTM and ANQGSEA. V was shortened by 7 bases and J by 0 bases, with 15 bases between the two germline ends. CDR3 region: CSGRGGQVNTEAFF. CDR3 nucleotide sequence: TGCAGCGGCCGCGGGGGGCAGGTGAACACTGAAGCTTTCTTT.

The gene calls are TRBV5-5 and TRBJ1-2; the match to TRBD1 covers 9 bases. The ends lost 4 bases at V and 8 bases at J; junction bases unmatched: 9. The CDR3 runs to 14 residues. Per the germline V gene, CDR1 is SGHKS and CDR2 is YYEKEE (reference sequence). The CDR3 protein is CASSPFFDRGGYTF. For the CDR3, the DNA is TGTGCCAGCAGCCCTTTTTTCGACAGGGGGGGCTACACCTTC.

The chain uses TRBV7-2 and TRBJ2-1, with 9 bases matching TRBD2. The CDR3 is made up of 14 amino acids. V trimming: 5 bases; J trimming: 7 bases; junction bases outside the gene matches: 6. CDR1 is SGHTA, CDR2 FQGNSA, per germline. CDR3 DNA sequence: TGTGCCAGCAGCCTGGGACTAGCAACAAATGAGCAGTTCTTC. This translates into CASSLGLATNEQFF.

In DNA, the CDR3 is TGTGCCAGCAGCACTACAGGGGGCAATCAGCCCCAGCATTTT. This codes for CASSTTGGNQPQHF. V is TRBV9 and J is TRBJ1-5; 7 nucleotides align to TRBD1. J was trimmed by 2 bases and V by 4 bases; bases with no gene match: 3. CDR1 SGDLS and CDR2 YYNGEE come from the germline V gene. This CDR3 is built from 14 residues.

The V call is TRBV27, the J call TRBJ1-3; D is possibly TRBD1 (5 bases). Germline V gives CDR1 MNHEY, CDR2 SMNVEV (reference sequence). V gave up 2 bases and J gave up 1 base, with 9 bases separating them. The CDR3 consists of 15 residues. CDR3 coding DNA: TGTGCCAGCAGTTTAATCGGGGGATCTGGAAACACCATATATTTT. This encodes CASSLIGGSGNTIYF.

The chain combines TRBV5-4 with TRBJ1-1, with a possible D match to TRBD1 (6 bases). This CDR3 contains 15 residues. With 5 bases removed from V and 3 bases from J, the gap between germline ends came to 17 bases. Germline V gene lookup returns CDR1 SGHNT and CDR2 YYREEE (reference sequence). DNA for the CDR3: TGTGCCAGCAGTCCCCAGGAAGGGGGGGACACTGAAGCTTTCTTT. It translates to CASSPQEGGDTEAFF.

V gene TRBV18 combines with J gene TRBJ1-2; tentatively, D is TRBD1 (5 bases). This CDR3 is 17 amino acids long. The ends were cut back, 2 bases at V and 3 bases at J, with 19 bases in the middle. Germline CDR1 KGHSH, CDR2 LQKENI. The CDR3 loop reads CASSPGIGIDSDYGYTF. CDR3 DNA sequence: TGTGCCAGCTCACCAGGGATCGGAATAGACAGCGACTATGGCTACACCTTC.

This clone was seen a single time. The chain has TRBV11-3 and TRBJ1-1; TRBD1 matches 7 bases. V lost 0 bases, J lost 8 bases, and 3 bases stayed unmatched. Germline V gives CDR1 SGHNT, CDR2 YENEEA. CDR3 length: 13 amino acids. CDR3 nucleotides: TGTGCCAGCAGCTTAGAGAGGGACAGCGAAGCTTTCTTT. It specifies CASSLERDSEAFF.

The chain carries TRBV5-4 and TRBJ2-3, with 14 bases matching TRBD2. CDR3 length: 16 residues. CDR1 is SGHNT and CDR2 is YYREEE in the germline V gene (reference sequence). V lost 3 bases to trimming and J lost 2 bases; unmatched junction nucleotides: 2. CDR3 region: CASSSGLAGVTDTQYF. CDR3 in DNA: TGTGCCAGCAGCTCGGGACTAGCGGGAGTCACAGATACGCAGTATTTT.

This clone was detected only once. The chain uses TRBV6-1 and TRBJ1-1; D may be TRBD1 (6 bases). CDR1 and CDR2 from the germline V gene are MNHNS and SASEGT. V lost 7 bases to trimming and J lost 5 bases, with 8 bases between them. This CDR3 has 11 residues. CDR3 amino acids: CASNRVTEAFF. The CDR3 DNA reads as TGTGCCAGCAACAGGGTGACTGAAGCTTTCTTT.

V usage is TRBV5-4 and J usage is TRBJ2-3; TRBD2 agrees at 7 bases. The germline V gene encodes CDR1 SGHNT and CDR2 YYREEE (reference sequence). V shed 5 bases, J shed 3 bases, and the junction held 12 bases outside the gene matches. The CDR3 is 16 residues long. CDR3 sequence: CASSPRIREATDTQYF. The CDR3 bases are TGTGCCAGCAGTCCTCGCATACGGGAGGCAACAGATACGCAGTATTTT.